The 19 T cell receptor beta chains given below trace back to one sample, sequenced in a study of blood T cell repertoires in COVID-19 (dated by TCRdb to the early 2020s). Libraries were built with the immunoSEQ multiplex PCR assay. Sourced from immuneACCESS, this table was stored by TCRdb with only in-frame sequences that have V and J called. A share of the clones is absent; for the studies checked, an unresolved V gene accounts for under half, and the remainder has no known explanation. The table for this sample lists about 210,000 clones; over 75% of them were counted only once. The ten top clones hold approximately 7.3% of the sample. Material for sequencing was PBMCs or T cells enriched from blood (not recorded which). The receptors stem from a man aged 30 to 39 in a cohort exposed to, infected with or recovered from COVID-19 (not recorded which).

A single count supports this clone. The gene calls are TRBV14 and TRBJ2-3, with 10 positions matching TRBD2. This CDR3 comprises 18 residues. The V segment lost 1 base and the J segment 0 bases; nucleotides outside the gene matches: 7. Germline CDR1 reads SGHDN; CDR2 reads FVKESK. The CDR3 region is CASSQGPTSGTSTDTQYF. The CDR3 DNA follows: TGTGCCAGCAGCCAAGGCCCTACTAGCGGGACTAGCACAGATACGCAGTATTTT. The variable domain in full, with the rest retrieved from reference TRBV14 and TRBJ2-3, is EAGVTQFPSHSVIEKGQTVTLRCDPISGHDNLYWYRRVMGKEIKFLLHFVKESKQDESGMPNNRFLAERTGGTYSTLKVQPAELEDSGVYFCASSQGPTSGTSTDTQYFGPGTRLTVL.

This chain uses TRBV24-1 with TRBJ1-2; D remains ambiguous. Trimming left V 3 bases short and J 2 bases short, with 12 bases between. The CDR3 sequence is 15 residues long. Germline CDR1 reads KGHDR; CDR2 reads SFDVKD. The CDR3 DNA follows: TGTGCCACCAGTGATGCGGGCTCCCTAAACTATGGCTACACCTTC. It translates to CATSDAGSLNYGYTF.

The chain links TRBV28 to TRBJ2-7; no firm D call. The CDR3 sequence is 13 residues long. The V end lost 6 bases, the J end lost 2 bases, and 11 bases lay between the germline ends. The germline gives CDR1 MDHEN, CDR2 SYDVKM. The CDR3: CASSLNTPYEQYF. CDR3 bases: TGTGCCAGCAGCCTTAATACACCCTACGAGCAGTACTTC.

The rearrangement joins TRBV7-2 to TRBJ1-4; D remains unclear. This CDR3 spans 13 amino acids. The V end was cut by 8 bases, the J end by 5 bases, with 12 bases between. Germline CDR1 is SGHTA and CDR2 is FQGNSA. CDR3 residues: CASSTGMNEKLFF. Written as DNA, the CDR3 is TGTGCCAGCTCGACCGGGATGAATGAAAAACTGTTTTTT. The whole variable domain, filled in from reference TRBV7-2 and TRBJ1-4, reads GAGVSQSPSNKVTEKGKDVELRCDPISGHTALYWYRQSLGQGLEFLIYFQGNSAPDKSGLPSDRFSAERTGGSVSTLTIQRTQQEDSAVYLCASSTGMNEKLFFGSGTQLSVL.

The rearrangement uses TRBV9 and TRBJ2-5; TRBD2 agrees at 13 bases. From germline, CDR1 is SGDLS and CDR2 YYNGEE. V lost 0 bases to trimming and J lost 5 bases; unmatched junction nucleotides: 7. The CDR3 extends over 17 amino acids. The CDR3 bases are TGTGCCAGCAGCGTAGAAGGACTAGCGGGAGACGGGGAGACCCAGTACTTC. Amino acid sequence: CASSVEGLAGDGETQYF. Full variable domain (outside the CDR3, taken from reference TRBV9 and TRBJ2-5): DSGVTQTPKHLITATGQRVTLRCSPRSGDLSVYWYQQSLDQGLQFLIQYYNGEERAKGNILERFSAQQFPDLHSELNLSSLELGDSALYFCASSVEGLAGDGETQYFGPGTRLLVL.

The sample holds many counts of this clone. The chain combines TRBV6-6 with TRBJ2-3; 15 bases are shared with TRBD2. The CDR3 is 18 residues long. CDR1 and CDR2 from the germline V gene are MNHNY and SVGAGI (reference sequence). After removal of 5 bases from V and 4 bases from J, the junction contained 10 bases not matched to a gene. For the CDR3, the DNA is TGTGCCAGCAGTCGGACTAGCGGGAGGGCCGGTTACCCAGATACGCAGTATTTT. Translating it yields CASSRTSGRAGYPDTQYF.

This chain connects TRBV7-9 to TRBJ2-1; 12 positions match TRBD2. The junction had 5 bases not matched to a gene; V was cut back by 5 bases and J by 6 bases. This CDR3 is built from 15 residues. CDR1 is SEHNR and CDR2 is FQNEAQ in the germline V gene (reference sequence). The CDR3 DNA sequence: TGTGCCAGCAGCCGGGTGACTAGCGGGGGCAATGAGCAGTTCTTC. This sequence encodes CASSRVTSGGNEQFF.

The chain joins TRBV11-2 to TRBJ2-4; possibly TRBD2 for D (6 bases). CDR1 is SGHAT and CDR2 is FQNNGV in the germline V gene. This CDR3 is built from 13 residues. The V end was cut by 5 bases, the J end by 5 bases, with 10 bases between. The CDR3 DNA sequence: TGTGCCAGCAGCCTGGGACTTCAAAACATTCAGTACTTC. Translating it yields CASSLGLQNIQYF.

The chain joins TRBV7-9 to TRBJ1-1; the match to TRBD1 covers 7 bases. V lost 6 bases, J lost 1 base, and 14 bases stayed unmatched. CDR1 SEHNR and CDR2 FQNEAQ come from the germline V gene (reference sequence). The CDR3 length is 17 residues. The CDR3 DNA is TGTGCCAGCAGACAAACCGGGAAACAGGGGCCGAACACTGAAGCTTTCTTT. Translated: CASRQTGKQGPNTEAFF. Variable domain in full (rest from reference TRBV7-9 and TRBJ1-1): DTGVSQNPRHKITKRGQNVTFRCDPISEHNRLYWYRQTLGQGPEFLTYFQNEAQLEKSRLLSDRFSAERPKGSFSTLEIQRTEQGDSAMYLCASRQTGKQGPNTEAFFGQGTRLTVV.

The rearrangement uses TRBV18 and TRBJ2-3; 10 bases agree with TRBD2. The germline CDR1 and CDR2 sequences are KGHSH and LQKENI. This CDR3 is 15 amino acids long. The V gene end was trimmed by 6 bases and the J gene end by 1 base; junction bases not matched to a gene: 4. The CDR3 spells CASSLAGAGTDTQYF. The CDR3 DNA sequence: TGTGCCAGCTCCCTAGCGGGAGCGGGCACAGATACGCAGTATTTT.

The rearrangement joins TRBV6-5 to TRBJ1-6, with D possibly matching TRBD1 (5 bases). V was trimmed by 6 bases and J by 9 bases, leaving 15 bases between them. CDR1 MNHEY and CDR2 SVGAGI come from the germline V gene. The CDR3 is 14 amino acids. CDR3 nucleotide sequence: TGTGCCAGCAGGACAACGGGGGTTACTTCACCCCTCCACTTT. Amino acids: CASRTTGVTSPLHF.

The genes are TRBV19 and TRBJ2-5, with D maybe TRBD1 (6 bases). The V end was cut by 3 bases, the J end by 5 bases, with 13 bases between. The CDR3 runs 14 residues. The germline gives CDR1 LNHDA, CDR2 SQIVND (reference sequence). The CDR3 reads CASSIGGGPETQYF. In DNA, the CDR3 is TGTGCCAGTAGTATCGGTGGGGGCCCGGAGACCCAGTACTTC.

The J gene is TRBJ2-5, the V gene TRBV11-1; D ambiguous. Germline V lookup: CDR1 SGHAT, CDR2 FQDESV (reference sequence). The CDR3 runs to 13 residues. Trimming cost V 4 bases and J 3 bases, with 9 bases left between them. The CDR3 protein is CASSSSRKETQYF. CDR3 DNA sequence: TGTGCCAGCAGCTCATCTAGGAAAGAGACCCAGTACTTC.

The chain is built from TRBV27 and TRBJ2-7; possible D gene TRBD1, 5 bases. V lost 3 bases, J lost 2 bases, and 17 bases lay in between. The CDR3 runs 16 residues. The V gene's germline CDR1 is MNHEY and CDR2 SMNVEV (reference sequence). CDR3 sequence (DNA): TGTGCCAGCAGTTTTATTGTAGGGCAGGGTCCCTACGAGCAGTACTTC. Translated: CASSFIVGQGPYEQYF.

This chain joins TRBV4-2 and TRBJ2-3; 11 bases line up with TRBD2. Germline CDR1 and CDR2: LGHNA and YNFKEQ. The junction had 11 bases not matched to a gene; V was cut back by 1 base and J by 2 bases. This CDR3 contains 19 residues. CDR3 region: CASSQAESSGRLDTDTQYF. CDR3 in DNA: TGTGCCAGCAGCCAAGCGGAGTCTAGCGGGAGGCTCGACACAGATACGCAGTATTTT.

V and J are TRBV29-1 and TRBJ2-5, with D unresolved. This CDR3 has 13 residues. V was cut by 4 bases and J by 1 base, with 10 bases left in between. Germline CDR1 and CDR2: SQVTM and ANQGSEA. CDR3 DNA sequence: TGCAGCGTTGTGATAGCAGCCCAAGAGACCCAGTACTTC. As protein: CSVVIAAQETQYF.

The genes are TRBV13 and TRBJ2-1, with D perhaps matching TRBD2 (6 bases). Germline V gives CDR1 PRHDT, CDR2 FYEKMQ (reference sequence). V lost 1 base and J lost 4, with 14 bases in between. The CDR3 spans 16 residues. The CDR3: CASSLALARGYNEQFF. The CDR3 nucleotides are TGTGCCAGCAGCTTAGCACTCGCTCGGGGGTACAATGAGCAGTTCTTC.

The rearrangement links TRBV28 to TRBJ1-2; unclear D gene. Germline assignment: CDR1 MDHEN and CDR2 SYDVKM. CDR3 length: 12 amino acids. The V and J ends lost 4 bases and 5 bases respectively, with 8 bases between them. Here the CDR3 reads CASSSDRYGYTF. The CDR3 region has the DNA TGTGCCAGCAGTTCAGATCGTTATGGCTACACCTTC.

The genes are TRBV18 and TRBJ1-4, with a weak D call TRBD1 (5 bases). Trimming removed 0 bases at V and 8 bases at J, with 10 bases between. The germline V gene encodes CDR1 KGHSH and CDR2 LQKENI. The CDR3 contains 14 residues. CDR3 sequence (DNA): TGTGCCAGCTCACCACCGAGCAGGGAAGAAAAACTGTTTTTT. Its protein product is CASSPPSREEKLFF.